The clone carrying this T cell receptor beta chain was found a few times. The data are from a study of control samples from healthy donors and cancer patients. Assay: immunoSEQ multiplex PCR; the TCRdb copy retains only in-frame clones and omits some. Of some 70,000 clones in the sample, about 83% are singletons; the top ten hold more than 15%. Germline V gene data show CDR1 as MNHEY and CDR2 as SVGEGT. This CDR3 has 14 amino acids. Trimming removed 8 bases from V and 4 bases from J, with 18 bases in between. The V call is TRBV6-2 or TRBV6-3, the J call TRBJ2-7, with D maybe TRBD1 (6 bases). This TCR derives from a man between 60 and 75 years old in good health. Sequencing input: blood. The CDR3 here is CASRWDTERYEQYF. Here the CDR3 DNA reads TGTGCCAGCCGTTGGGACACGGAGCGTTACGAGCAGTACTTC.